The clone carrying this T cell receptor beta chain was found many times. Its antigen is undetermined. Germline CDR1 is DFQATT and CDR2 is SNEGSKA (reference sequence). There are 12 residues in the CDR3. Trimming removed 5 bases from V and 2 bases from J, with 8 bases in between. Unique molecular identifiers were attached to individual cDNA molecules within the library. TCRdb reprocessed the RACE reads via MiXCR and lists one record per CDR3 protein. The data show about 85,000 distinct CDR3 sequences, with 6.5% to 10% seen just once and around 2.6% held by the top ten. The sample comes from a study of human T cells and chemical hapten exposure. Time point of the sample: pre-sensitization, week 0. The sample's treatment: therapeutic diphenylcyclopropenone sensitization with weekly scalp DPC. Unfractionated whole blood served as the source for total RNA extraction. Study-wide findings and caveats: PT1 expanded TCR counts correlated positively with patch test score.

The specimen comprised whole blood, sampled in connection with sensitization to the hapten diphenylcyclopropenone (DPC). The V gene is TRBV20-1, the J gene TRBJ2-3; maybe TRBD1 (5 bases). This TCR came from a man aged 40-49 years with alopecia areata. Some clones in this sample may be carry-over from other donors' samples. CDR3 residues: CSAGQNTDTQYF. The CDR3 DNA is TGCAGTGCTGGACAAAACACAGATACGCAGTATTTT.